Presented here are 5 T cell receptor beta chains from one specimen sequenced in a study of T cell repertoires in cytomegalovirus infection. A single record per CDR3 protein comes from TCRdb applying MiXCR to the reads. Seen here are 170,000 or so distinct CDR3 sequences, approximately 14% observed once, and the top ten hold over 20%. What was sequenced was PBMCs. These receptors all stem from a human donor in good health (CMV status not recorded). Some clones in this sample may be carry-over from other donors' samples.

This clonotype was counted a few times. The V gene is TRBV29-1, the J gene TRBJ2-7, with 9 bases matching TRBD1. CDR3 length: 14 residues. V shed 5 bases, J shed 7 bases, and the junction held 12 bases outside the gene matches. CDR1 and CDR2 from the germline V gene are SQVTM and ANQGSEA. The CDR3 spells CSVLGGQGVREQYF. The CDR3 nucleotides read TGCAGCGTTTTAGGGGGACAGGGAGTCAGGGAGCAGTACTTC.

In this sample, this clonotype turned up many times. The chain has TRBV28 and TRBJ2-7; TRBD2 might be the D (7 bases). Germline CDR1 reads MDHEN; CDR2 reads SYDVKM. Trimming took off 7 bases at V and 9 bases at J, with 19 bases between the two ends. The CDR3 has 13 residues. CDR3 coding DNA: TGTGCCAGCACCAAGGGGGGGTTGAAAGGGCAGTACTTC. Its translation is CASTKGGLKGQYF. The complete variable domain, with remaining parts taken from reference TRBV28 and TRBJ2-7, reads DVKVTQSSRYLVKRTGEKVFLECVQDMDHENMFWYRQDPGLGLRLIYFSYDVKMKEKGDIPEGYSVSREKKERFSLILESASTNQTSMYLCASTKGGLKGQYFGPGTRLTVT.

The genes are TRBV5-6 and TRBJ2-3, with 9 bases fitting TRBD2. The CDR3 extends over 16 amino acids. The V and J ends lost 1 base and 5 bases, in that order; junction bases with no gene match: 8. CDR1 is SGHDT, CDR2 YYEEEE, per germline. CDR3 bases: TGTGCCAGCAGCTTGAGGTTTAGCGGGGGCAAAGATACGCAGTATTTT. Protein product: CASSLRFSGGKDTQYF.

This clonotype is a singleton in its sample. The chain recombines TRBV29-1 with TRBJ2-3; no definite D call. Per germline, CDR1 SQVTM and CDR2 ANQGSEA. This CDR3 comprises 11 residues. DNA for the CDR3: TGCAGTGTCCAATTCGCAGATACGCAGTATTTT. Translating gives CSVQFADTQYF.

The sample holds many counts of this clonotype. This chain links TRBV7-2 with TRBJ1-4; D call uncertain. CDR3 length: 15 amino acids. Germline-derived CDR1 and CDR2 are SGHTA and FQGNSA. V was clipped by 1 base and J by 3 bases, with 9 bases between them. The CDR3 protein is CASSLDRNPNEKLFF. CDR3 bases: TGTGCCAGCAGCTTAGACAGAAACCCTAATGAAAAACTGTTTTTT.